The next 6 T cell receptor beta chains were all read from a single sample in a study of OX40 agonist ivuxolimab in advanced cancers. Generated by immunoSEQ multiplex PCR, the TCRdb table keeps only in-frame clones and is missing some. The data contain about 95,000 clones, about 91% of them singletons. Specimen: CD4+ or CD8+ T cells sorted from blood, collected in a trial of the OX40 agonist ivuxolimab. The receptors derive from an adult with an advanced solid tumor such as melanoma, head and neck, liver or kidney cancer.

The chain is built from TRBV7-8 and TRBJ2-1; 15 nucleotides align to TRBD2. This CDR3 has 18 amino acids. The V segment lost 5 bases and the J segment 2 bases; nucleotides outside the gene matches: 7. Germline V gene data show CDR1 as SGHVS and CDR2 as FQNEAQ. CDR3 DNA sequence: TGTGCCAGCAGCCCAGGACTAGCGGGGGGGAAGGCCTACAATGAGCAGTTCTTC. It yields the protein CASSPGLAGGKAYNEQFF.

The chain recombines TRBV5-1 with TRBJ1-1; D uncertain. From germline, CDR1 is SGHRS and CDR2 YFSETQ. Trimming shortened V by 0 bases and J by 2 bases, and 11 bases separated the two germline ends. This CDR3 region has 15 residues. The CDR3 DNA is TGCGCCAGCAGCTTGGACCGGGAACCTAACACTGAAGCTTTCTTT. It is translated as CASSLDREPNTEAFF.

The genes are TRBV5-6 and TRBJ2-3, with a possible D match to TRBD2 (6 bases). The CDR3 extends over 16 amino acids. Trimming removed 4 bases from V and 4 bases from J, with 19 bases in between. Germline V gives CDR1 SGHDT, CDR2 YYEEEE. CDR3 protein: CASSDGGARVSDTQYF. The CDR3, as DNA: TGTGCCAGCAGCGACGGAGGGGCGCGCGTTTCAGATACGCAGTATTTT. Variable domain in full (rest from reference TRBV5-6 and TRBJ2-3): DAGVTQSPTHLIKTRGQQVTLRCSPKSGHDTVSWYQQALGQGPQFIFQYYEEEERQRGNFPDRFSGHQFPNYSSELNVNALLLGDSALYLCASSDGGARVSDTQYFGPGTRLTVL.

The CDR3: CASSLSSAVNTGELFF. In DNA form, the CDR3 reads TGTGCCAGCAGCTTGTCTAGTGCTGTGAACACCGGGGAGCTGTTTTTT. This chain connects TRBV5-4 to TRBJ2-2, with unresolved D. Germline loops: CDR1 SGHNT, CDR2 YYREEE (reference sequence). This CDR3 region has 16 residues. V was cut by 1 base and J by 1 base, with 11 bases left in between.

The V call is TRBV6-1, the J call TRBJ1-5; weak D call: TRBD1 (5 bases). This CDR3 has 13 residues. Germline V gives CDR1 MNHNS, CDR2 SASEGT. V was pared by 7 bases and J by 0 bases, with 7 bases between. This CDR3 reads CASIGDSNQPQHF. CDR3 in DNA: TGTGCCAGCATAGGGGATAGCAATCAGCCCCAGCATTTT.

The chain has TRBV19 and TRBJ2-3; D is perhaps TRBD2 (6 bases). The CDR3 length is 17 residues. Germline V gene sequence: CDR1 LNHDA, CDR2 SQIVND (reference sequence). V was cut by 8 bases and J by 0 bases, with 21 bases left in between. CDR3 coding DNA: TGTGCCAGTCCGATCGTCCAGGCTAGCGATAGCACAGATACGCAGTATTTT. Translating gives CASPIVQASDSTDTQYF.